These 20 T cell receptor beta chains originate from one sample sequenced in a study of blood T cell repertoires in COVID-19 (dated by TCRdb to about 2020). Library preparation employed the immunoSEQ multiplex PCR assay. Not all clones reach the TCRdb copy of this immuneACCESS table, which keeps in-frame sequences only. Checked studies attribute under half of the gap to unresolved V genes and leave the rest unexplained. Here the sample has approximately 440,000 clones; 70% to 90% occur a single time. 10% to 15% of the sample is taken by the ten largest. Sequenced material: peripheral blood. The receptors come from a woman aged 45-60 years with COVID-19, enrolled during active disease.

V and J are TRBV6-5 and TRBJ2-3, with 7 bases lining up with TRBD1. V shed 7 bases, J shed 0 bases, and the junction held 7 bases outside the gene matches. CDR3 length: 15 amino acids. The germline V gene has CDR1 MNHEY and CDR2 SVGAGI. CDR3 bases: TGTGCCAGCATTCCGACAGGGACGAGCACAGATACGCAGTATTTT. Its protein is CASIPTGTSTDTQYF.

The V gene is TRBV9, the J gene TRBJ2-5; 8 bases fit TRBD1. V lost 4 bases to trimming and J lost 4 bases; unmatched junction nucleotides: 9. Germline V gene lookup returns CDR1 SGDLS and CDR2 YYNGEE. The CDR3 runs 15 residues. DNA of the CDR3: TGTGCCAGCAGCTCGTCCGGGACAGGAGGAGAGACCCAGTACTTC. Amino acid sequence: CASSSSGTGGETQYF.

The chain is built from TRBV6-5 and TRBJ2-3; 7 bases are a match to TRBD1. The ends lost 7 bases at V and 1 base at J; junction bases unmatched: 2. CDR1 MNHEY and CDR2 SVGAGI come from the germline V gene. The CDR3 length is 13 residues. The CDR3 DNA is TGTGCCAGCAAGGGGGCCGGCACAGATACGCAGTATTTT. This translates into CASKGAGTDTQYF.

This clone has only a few counts. This rearrangement joins TRBV2 to TRBJ1-2; 8 bases line up with TRBD1. After removal of 1 base from V and 1 base from J, the junction contained 11 bases not matched to a gene. CDR1 and CDR2 (germline): SNHLY, FYNNEI. The CDR3 runs to 18 residues. The CDR3 region is CASSEGWGQAKDNYGYTF. DNA of the CDR3: TGTGCCAGCAGTGAAGGGTGGGGACAGGCTAAAGATAACTATGGCTACACCTTC.

The chain combines TRBV6-5 with TRBJ1-2, with TRBD1 as a possible D gene (5 bases). There are 15 residues in the CDR3. CDR1 is MNHEY, CDR2 SVGAGI, per germline. V was cut by 6 bases and J by 4 bases, with 18 bases left in between. CDR3 region: CASRDALTATYGYTF. The CDR3, as DNA: TGTGCCAGCAGAGACGCCCTGACAGCAACCTATGGCTACACCTTC.

The V call is TRBV7-9, the J call TRBJ1-3; TRBD1 matches 8 bases. CDR1 is SEHNR, CDR2 FQNEAQ, per germline (reference sequence). J lost 4 bases, V lost 6 bases, and 8 bases had no gene match. The length of the CDR3 is 15 residues. The CDR3 nucleotides read TGTGCCAGCAGTTCCAGGACAGGGAGGGGAAACACCATATATTTT. Translated, it gives CASSSRTGRGNTIYF.

This clone was counted a single time. The chain joins TRBV30 to TRBJ2-7; TRBD1 matches 10 bases. Germline lookup yields CDR1 GTSNPN and CDR2 SVGIG (reference sequence). The CDR3 sequence is 13 residues long. After removal of 3 bases from V and 4 bases from J, the junction contained 3 bases not matched to a gene. The CDR3 region has the DNA TGTGCCTGGAGGACAGGGGGCCGATACGAGCAGTACTTC. This translates into CAWRTGGRYEQYF.

For the CDR3, the DNA is TGTGCCAGCAGCTCCCGGACAGGGTTAGGAAACACCATATATTTT. It encodes CASSSRTGLGNTIYF. The chain couples TRBV7-9 to TRBJ1-3; 8 bases fit TRBD1. Trimming removed 4 bases from V and 4 bases from J; junction bases left unmatched: 6. From germline, CDR1 is SEHNR and CDR2 FQNEAQ (reference sequence). The CDR3 extends over 15 amino acids.

The V call is TRBV19, the J call TRBJ1-4; the D gene is possibly TRBD1 (6 bases). This CDR3 comprises 15 residues. Germline V gives CDR1 LNHDA, CDR2 SQIVND (reference sequence). V lost 0 bases to trimming and J lost 8 bases, with 13 bases between them. The DNA of the CDR3 is TGTGCCAGTAGTATAGACAACAGGGAAAGAGAAAAACTGTTTTTT. Protein sequence: CASSIDNREREKLFF.

This clone was found a few times. The chain combines TRBV7-2 with TRBJ2-1, with 7 positions matching TRBD1. Germline trimming cut 5 bases from V and 4 bases from J; bases unmatched to any gene: 11. The CDR3 contains 16 residues. CDR1 and CDR2 from the germline V gene are SGHTA and FQGNSA. CDR3 region: CASSPRVGTDYNEQFF. The CDR3 nucleotides are TGTGCCAGCAGCCCCCGGGTAGGGACAGATTACAATGAGCAGTTCTTC.

The genes are TRBV12-3 or TRBV12-4 and TRBJ2-2; no reliable D call. V lost 7 bases, J lost 5 bases, and 8 bases lay in between. The CDR3 loop spans 12 amino acids. For the CDR3, the DNA is TGTGCCAGCACCCTATCAACCGGGGAGCTGTTTTTT. It codes for CASTLSTGELFF.

The chain carries TRBV30 and TRBJ1-4; the D is unclear. Trimming pared 0 bases from V and 7 bases from J, leaving 15 bases between. The V gene's germline CDR1 is GTSNPN and CDR2 SVGIG (reference sequence). This CDR3 spans 15 amino acids. The CDR3: CAWSVRATGSEKLFF. The DNA for the CDR3 is TGTGCCTGGAGTGTACGGGCAACGGGGAGTGAAAAACTGTTTTTT.

J is TRBJ2-1 and V is TRBV5-1; D is unclear. V lost 0 bases to trimming and J lost 6 bases, with 7 bases between them. CDR1 and CDR2 from the germline V gene are SGHRS and YFSETQ. The CDR3 consists of 13 residues. The CDR3 is CASSLVPGNEQFF. CDR3 bases: TGCGCCAGCAGCTTGGTACCGGGCAATGAGCAGTTCTTC. Full variable domain (missing parts from reference TRBV5-1 and TRBJ2-1): KAGVTQTPRYLIKTRGQQVTLSCSPISGHRSVSWYQQTPGQGLQFLFEYFSETQRNKGNFPGRFSGRQFSNSRSEMNVSTLELGDSALYLCASSLVPGNEQFFGPGTRLTVL.

V gene TRBV3-1 (or the pseudogene TRBV3-2) combines with J gene TRBJ1-2; D possibly corresponds to TRBD1 (6 bases). The germline gives CDR1 LGHDT, CDR2 YNNKEL (reference sequence). The CDR3 runs 17 residues. Deletions cut 4 bases from V and 0 bases from J, with 18 bases between. CDR3 loop: CASSPLDRDTSNYGYTF. The CDR3 DNA is TGTGCCAGCAGCCCTTTAGACCGGGACACCTCTAACTATGGCTACACCTTC.

This clone was picked up a small number of times. The chain uses TRBV4-1 and TRBJ2-1, with 7 bases aligning to TRBD2. Per the germline V gene, CDR1 is MGHRA and CDR2 is YSYEKL. The V and J ends lost 1 base and 6 bases, in that order; junction bases with no gene match: 9. The CDR3 covers 16 residues. CDR3 coding DNA: TGCGCCAGCAGCCAAGTGGGCGGGGGAGTCACCAATGAGCAGTTCTTC. Translating gives CASSQVGGGVTNEQFF.

This clone showed up just once. The chain combines TRBV6-5 with TRBJ2-7; 8 nucleotides line up with TRBD1. J lost 7 bases, V lost 4 bases, and 6 bases had no gene match. The germline V gene encodes CDR1 MNHEY and CDR2 SVGAGI. The CDR3 is made up of 13 amino acids. CDR3 in amino acids: CASSSGGPGEQYF. CDR3 coding DNA: TGTGCCAGCAGTTCAGGGGGCCCGGGGGAGCAGTACTTC.

DNA of the CDR3: TGTGCCAGCAGCCATCATAGACAGGGCGACACTGAAGCTTTCTTT. This encodes CASSHHRQGDTEAFF. The chain links TRBV4-2 to TRBJ1-1, with 7 nucleotides matching TRBD1. With V trimmed by 3 bases and J by 3 bases, 7 bases remained unmatched. Germline assignment: CDR1 LGHNA and CDR2 YNFKEQ. The CDR3 is made up of 15 amino acids.

The chain joins TRBV7-9 to TRBJ1-2; D remains ambiguous. Trimming removed 5 bases from V and 2 bases from J, with 12 bases in between. Germline V gives CDR1 SEHNR, CDR2 FQNEAQ (reference sequence). This CDR3 has 14 amino acids. The CDR3 nucleotides are TGTGCCAGCAGCCCGGACGGGAGAAACTATGGCTACACCTTC. Its protein product is CASSPDGRNYGYTF.

This clone was seen more than once but under ten times. This chain joins TRBV6-1 and TRBJ1-2; D remains ambiguous. The CDR3 is 15 residues long. The V gene lost 2 bases and the J gene lost 1 base, with 11 bases spanning the gap. Germline CDR1 and CDR2: MNHNS and SASEGT. CDR3 in amino acids: CASSEYGSDNYGYTF. CDR3 nucleotide sequence: TGTGCCAGCAGTGAATATGGGAGTGATAACTATGGCTACACCTTC.

The chain is built from TRBV28 and TRBJ2-1; 8 positions agree with TRBD2. With 5 bases clipped from V and 6 bases from J, the junction kept 6 bases outside the gene matches. From germline, CDR1 is MDHEN and CDR2 SYDVKM. This CDR3 has 14 residues. Here the CDR3 DNA reads TGTGCCAGCAGTGGGGCGGGGGGCCTCAATGAGCAGTTCTTC. Amino acids: CASSGAGGLNEQFF.